This T cell receptor (beta chain) came from a study of blood T cell repertoires in COVID-19. Study as a whole: Sample material is recorded as cDNA or gDNA derived from T cells, B-cell-depleted T cells, or PBMCs.

Seattle's enrolled individuals joined amid active infection and were then monitored longitudinally. Data came from immunoSEQ multiplex PCR; TCRdb stores just in-frame clones and leaves some out. The sample includes roughly 250,000 clones, about 86% of them seen just once. The CDR3 is 15 residues long. V trimming: 0 bases; J trimming: 6 bases; junction bases outside the gene matches: 5. Germline V gene lookup returns CDR1 LGHDT and CDR2 YNNKEL (reference sequence). Sequenced sample: peripheral blood. This rearrangement joins TRBV3-1 (or the pseudogene TRBV3-2) to TRBJ2-7; 10 bases line up with TRBD1. The receptor was isolated from a woman aged 25-40 years with COVID-19, enrolled during active disease. CDR3 sequence (DNA): TGTGCCAGCAGCCAAGAAGGGACAGGGGTCCTCGAGCAGTACTTC. The encoded protein is CASSQEGTGVLEQYF.